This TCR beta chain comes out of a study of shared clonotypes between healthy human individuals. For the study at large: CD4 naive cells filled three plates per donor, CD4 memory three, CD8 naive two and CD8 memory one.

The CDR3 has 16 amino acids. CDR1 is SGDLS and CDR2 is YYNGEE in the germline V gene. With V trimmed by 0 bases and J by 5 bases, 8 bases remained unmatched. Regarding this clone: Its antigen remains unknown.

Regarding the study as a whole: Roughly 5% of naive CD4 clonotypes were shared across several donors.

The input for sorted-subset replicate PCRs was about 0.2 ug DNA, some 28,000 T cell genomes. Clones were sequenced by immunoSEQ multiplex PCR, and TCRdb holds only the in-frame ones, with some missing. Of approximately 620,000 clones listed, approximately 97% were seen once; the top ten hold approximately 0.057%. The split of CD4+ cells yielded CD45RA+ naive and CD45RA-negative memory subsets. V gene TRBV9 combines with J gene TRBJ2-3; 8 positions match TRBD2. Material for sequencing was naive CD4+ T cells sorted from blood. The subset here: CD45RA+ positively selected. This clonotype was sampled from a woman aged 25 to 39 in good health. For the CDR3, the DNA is TGTGCCAGCAGCGTAGCCTTCGGGAGGGCCGGAGATACGCAGTATTTT. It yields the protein CASSVAFGRAGDTQYF.